Listed below are T cell receptor beta chains from one sample, sequenced in a study of T cells in Graves' hyperthyroidism and ophthalmopathy. TCRdb analysed the multiplex PCR reads with MiXCR anew, one entry per CDR3 protein. The profile shows about 350,000 distinct CDR3 sequences, approximately 15% of them singletons. Sequencing was done on a sample of blood. The receptors shown here come from a woman in her 30s with Graves' hyperthyroidism. Both conserved end residues are part of each CDR3. D genes are given only for firm matches. Expanded clones get a size class; other rows say once, few or many, or leave the size out.

NA	TRBV6-2/TRBV6-3	TRBJ2-2	few	TGTGCCAGCGTCGGACGAAACACCGGGGAGCTGTTTTTT	CASVGRNTGELFF
TRBD2	TRBV28	TRBJ2-1	many	TGTGCCAGCAGTTTGCCGCCCCCTTCGCGGGAGTCCACCTACAATGAGCAGTTCTTC	CASSLPPPSRESTYNEQFF
TRBD1	TRBV25-1	TRBJ2-1	NA	TGTGCCAGCAGTCAACCTGGGACAGTTAGCAATGAGCAGTTCTTC	CASSQPGTVSNEQFF
NA	TRBV4-3	TRBJ1-6	few	TGCGCCAGCAGCCTGCCACGTTCACCCCTCCACTTT	CASSLPRSPLHF
NA	TRBV28	TRBJ1-1	many	TGTGCCAGCCGACAGGAGGGGACTGAAGCTTTCTTT	CASRQEGTEAFF
NA	TRBV28	TRBJ2-7	few	TGTGCCAGCAGTGTCGCTAGCAACGAGCAGTACTTC	CASSVASNEQYF
NA	TRBV6-2/TRBV6-3	TRBJ2-7	many	TGTGCCAGCAGTCACCGGGACGCCTGGGCCTACGAGCAGTACTTC	CASSHRDAWAYEQYF
NA	TRBV29-1	TRBJ2-7	many	TGCAGCGTTGAGGGGGACTCCACCTACGAGCAGTACTTC	CSVEGDSTYEQYF
NA	TRBV29-1	TRBJ2-3	few	TGCAGCACGACCCCAGCAGATACGCAGTATTTT	CSTTPADTQYF
TRBD2	TRBV6-1	TRBJ2-1	NA	TGTGCCAGCACACGACTAGCGGGAGGGATCGACAATGAGCAGTTCTTC	CASTRLAGGIDNEQFF
NA	TRBV20-1	TRBJ2-5	few	TGCAGTGCTAGTCAGGCAGGGAAGGAGGAGACCCAGTACTTC	CSASQAGKEETQYF
NA	TRBV20-1	TRBJ2-2	few	TGCAGTGCTAGACCGTCGGGTAACACCGGGGAGCTGTTTTTT	CSARPSGNTGELFF
NA	TRBV19	TRBJ2-3	few	TGTGCCAGTAGTATCCGAGGGGCAGATACGCAGTATTTT	CASSIRGADTQYF
NA	TRBV3-1	TRBJ1-3	once	TGTGCCAGCAGCCAAGAAACCGAGGCCACCATATATTTT	CASSQETEATIYF
NA	TRBV11-2	TRBJ1-6	NA	TGTGCCAGCAGCTTAGTGGGCAGGGGAGCGTATAATTCACCCCTCCACTTT	CASSLVGRGAYNSPLHF